The rows below give T cell receptor beta chains drawn from one sample of a study of T cells in Graves' hyperthyroidism and ophthalmopathy. TCRdb analysed the multiplex PCR reads with MiXCR anew, one entry per CDR3 protein. The table has more than 550,000 distinct CDR3 sequences, 45% seen once. Sequencing was performed on peripheral blood or thyroid tissue (not recorded which). The receptors were gathered from an adult man with Graves' disease, either hyperthyroidism or ophthalmopathy (not recorded which). Each CDR3 is given without its conserved first and last residue.

13 | TRBV29-1 | SVAPRTDTNYGYT
12 | TRBV10-3 | AIATDSYNSPLH
14 | TRBV7-9 | ASSLTGPGASYEQY
12 | TRBV10-3 | ASSERDRVFGYT
15 | TRBV14 | ASSQLTGGLSGNTIY
14 | TRBV25-1 | ASSSTRTGGAYGYT
11 | TRBV2 | ASSRQGEGKLF
11 | TRBV7-9 | ASSLDPAGEQY
12 | TRBV9 | ASSTAGTGDTIY
13 | TRBV15 | ATSSRTGVNEKLF
10 | TRBV7-9 | ASSLSQEGYT
13 | TRBV2 | ASSAQGLDNSPLH
15 | TRBV2 | ASSPLGQLSSGNTIY
12 | TRBV20-1 | SAPPLAGGETQY
13 | TRBV14 | ASSQVAGMAGELF
11 | TRBV3-1 | AFGDRGGNTIY
11 | TRBV20-1 | SASRLAGYEQY
14 | TRBV7-9 | ASSLEGGRTLYGYT
14 | TRBV10-3 | AISEGAGGSINEQY
11 | TRBV29-1 | SDRVDSGNTIY
12 | TRBV15 | ATSRGRTGEKLF
12 | TRBV5-5 | ASSVSGTGAEQY
10 | TRBV29-1 | SVERSGYGYT
13 | TRBV6-5 | ASSSLGTSGYEQY
14 | TRBV7-2 | ASSSVPWGGAETQY
13 | TRBV7-6 | ASSLEVVWQETQY
12 | TRBV29-1 | SAGARDSNYGYT
13 | TRBV7-9 | ASRPGAATNEKLF
14 | TRBV25-1 | ASSLEATVMNTEAF
11 | TRBV7-9 | ASLPTGNTEAF
12 | TRBV24-1 | ATSDTLGIGTQY
13 | TRBV6-1 | ASSEAGLRHYGYT
11 | TRBV2 | ASSEGSQETQY
11 | TRBV20-1 | SASITGTGEAF
12 | TRBV24-1 | ATSAGGSGQPQH
15 | TRBV2 | ASSEVLVPGGNYGYT
12 | TRBV24-1 | ATSGTGGRQPQH
12 | TRBV14 | ASSGLAGGREQY
10 | TRBV29-1 | SVTSNSYEQY
9 | TRBV20-1 | SASRQGEAF
13 | TRBV18 | ASSPRSASGNTIY
11 | TRBV29-1 | SEGPGTAGGYT
7 | TRBV29-1 | SYSGGYT
13 | TRBV6-5 | ASSQQGVNKSPLH
12 | TRBV20-1 | SATGLEVSETQY
13 | TRBV19 | ASSPTAIMNTEAF
12 | TRBV20-1 | SAPLGGRNTEAF
12 | TRBV7-9 | ASSLREFGGELF
15 | TRBV5-1 | ASSRGQVGSTNEKLF
11 | TRBV2 | ASTRGSNSPLH
14 | TRBV7-9 | ASSLGGGVPGDTQY
13 | TRBV5-1 | ASSSAGTNNSPLH